This is a list of T cell receptor beta chains from one sample in a study of CD8+ T cells in alopecia areata. Clones were read by immunoSEQ multiplex PCR, and TCRdb kept only the in-frame ones, dropping some. This table has 150,000 to 200,000 clones, less than 70% appearing once. The sample consisted of CD4+ T cells sorted from blood, taken at week 24, from a patient treated with tofacitinib. The receptor source for this set is a human donor with alopecia areata. The CDR3 runs from the conserved cysteine through the conserved F or W.

V gene,J gene,CDR3 protein
TRBV14,TRBJ1-1,CASSQEQAYFVNTEAFF
TRBV4-2,TRBJ1-1,CASSRGGGQGLEAFF
TRBV5-1,TRBJ2-5,CASRKLAGKSETQYF
TRBV29-1,TRBJ2-7,CSVSDRAYEQYF
TRBV27,TRBJ2-3,CASSSGQGASDTQYF
TRBV11-2,TRBJ2-1,CASSLDRGNNEQFF
TRBV29-1,TRBJ2-1,CSVGEGYEQFF
TRBV4-1,TRBJ1-4,CASSQGGWTNEKLFF
TRBV7-9,TRBJ1-1,CASSGPNTEAFF
TRBV11-1,TRBJ1-2,CASRHDTEVGYTF
TRBV7-9,TRBJ2-2,CASSLGGTLNTGELFF
TRBV7-6,TRBJ2-5,CASSLGLAGAPSGTQYF
TRBV15,TRBJ2-3,CATSKGRSADTQYF
TRBV7-9,TRBJ2-7,CASSQGTYEQYF
TRBV5-1,TRBJ1-1,CASREGQGGQYTEAFF
TRBV29-1,TRBJ2-7,CSANRGSNHEQYF
TRBV4-1,TRBJ2-5,CASSHSKLAVKETQYF
TRBV7-2,TRBJ2-5,CASSPQSGGPQETQYF
TRBV27,TRBJ1-1,CASSNRGEGTEAFF
TRBV19,TRBJ1-2,CASRRPRQTYGYTF
TRBV29-1,TRBJ2-7,CSVEGQRSYEQYF
TRBV7-9,TRBJ2-1,CAWGNEQFF
TRBV7-9,TRBJ1-4,CASSWGTGVRMLANEKLFF
TRBV5-6,TRBJ2-2,CASSLDTRGKELFF
TRBV2,TRBJ1-4,CASTGQAYEKLFF
TRBV28,TRBJ2-7,CASSLAQSWAYEQYF
TRBV29-1,TRBJ2-5,CSVTSGGVETQYF
TRBV2,TRBJ2-5,CASSEWETQYF
TRBV28,TRBJ1-2,CASREGSRGPYGYTF
TRBV5-1,TRBJ2-3,CASSLDTDTQYF
TRBV5-5,TRBJ1-5,CASSYYRGQPQHF
TRBV6-5,TRBJ2-3,CASSLPSGGVTDTQYF
TRBV2,TRBJ2-7,CASSVSQRSYEQYF
TRBV5-1,TRBJ1-1,CASSSQGIAEAFF
TRBV30,TRBJ1-4,CAWSIRMNEKLFF
TRBV30,TRBJ1-2,CAMGRLNYGYTF
TRBV4-1,TRBJ2-7,CASSPIRTSGGAYEQYF
TRBV29-1,TRBJ2-7,CSAGGQGDEQYF
TRBV9,TRBJ2-5,CASSVAPAGEETQYF
TRBV28,TRBJ2-1,CASSSLQGRANEQFF